This TCR beta chain was profiled in a study of HIV-infected patients and healthy controls. Via MiXCR, TCRdb re-called the 5' RACE reads, giving one row per CDR3 protein. The repertoire holds under 70,000 distinct CDR3 sequences, with over 15% as singletons. This clonotype was counted only a few times. This CDR3 has 16 residues. Germline V gene lookup returns CDR1 SGHTA and CDR2 FQGNSA. V lost 5 bases to trimming and J lost 0 bases; unmatched junction nucleotides: 8. V is TRBV7-2 and J is TRBJ2-3, with TRBD1 matching 7 bases. The material sequenced was CD4+ T cells from blood. This sequence was found in a human donor in good health. For the CDR3, the DNA is TGTGCCAGCAGCACGAACCCGGGACAGAGCACAGATACGCAGTATTTT. Protein: CASSTNPGQSTDTQYF.